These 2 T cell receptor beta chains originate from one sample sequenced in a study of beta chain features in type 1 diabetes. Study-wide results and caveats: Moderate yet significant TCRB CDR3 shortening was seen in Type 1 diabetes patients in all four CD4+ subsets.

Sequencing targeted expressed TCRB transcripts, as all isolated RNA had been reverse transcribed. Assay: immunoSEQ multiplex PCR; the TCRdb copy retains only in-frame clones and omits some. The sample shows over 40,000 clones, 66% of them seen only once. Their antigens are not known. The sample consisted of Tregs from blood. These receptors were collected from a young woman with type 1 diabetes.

CDR3 nucleotides: TGCAGCGTTGAGGAGATGGGAGATACGCAGTATTTT. Amino acids: CSVEEMGDTQYF. The chain carries TRBV29-1 and TRBJ2-3; unclear D gene. Trimming took 3 bases from V and 5 from J, leaving 9 bases between them. The CDR3 loop spans 12 amino acids. The germline V gene encodes CDR1 SQVTM and CDR2 ANQGSEA.

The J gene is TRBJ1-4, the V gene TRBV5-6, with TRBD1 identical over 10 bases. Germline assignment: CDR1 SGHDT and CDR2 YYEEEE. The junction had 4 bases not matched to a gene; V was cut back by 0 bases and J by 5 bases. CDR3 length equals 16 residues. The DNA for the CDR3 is TGTGCCAGCAGCTTGGTACGGGACAGGGGAAATGAAAAACTGTTTTTT. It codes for CASSLVRDRGNEKLFF.